The T cell receptor beta chain described here comes from a study of T cells in Graves' hyperthyroidism and ophthalmopathy. For the study at large: The initial diagnosis was the point when peripheral blood was collected, ahead of any treatment.

RNA transcripts provided the source from which TCR beta CDR3 regions were amplified. TCR CDR3 regions were first amplified by RT-PCR with HTBI primers. TCRdb independently ran MiXCR on the multiplex PCR reads; one entry per CDR3 protein. This sample yields some 490,000 distinct CDR3 sequences, of which about 22% are seen a single time; 45% to 50% belongs to the top ten. On this clonotype: Its antigen is unknown.

General observations from the study: Blood samples included most of the expanded thyroid clonotypes exceeding 0.001.

Germline V lookup: CDR1 SGHTA, CDR2 FQGTGA. V lost 5 bases to trimming and J lost 4 bases; unmatched junction nucleotides: 9. The CDR3 is 15 residues long. Patients affected by ophthalmopathy presented a Clinical Activity Score of at least 3, a NOSPECS grade of at least 4, and disease duration below 3 months. Criteria for exclusion of patients were uncontrolled infection, other autoimmune disease, pregnancy or lactation. The receptor was derived from a woman between 65 and 79 years old with Graves' ophthalmopathy. Source material: blood. This chain links TRBV7-3 with TRBJ2-7, with 9 bases matching TRBD1. The CDR3 sequence is CASSVFPGQGYEQYF. In DNA, the CDR3 is TGTGCCAGCAGCGTCTTCCCGGGACAGGGTTACGAGCAGTACTTC.